The rows below give T cell receptor beta chains drawn from one sample of a study of somatic mutations in cytotoxic T cells in rheumatoid arthritis. Assay: immunoSEQ multiplex PCR; the TCRdb copy retains only in-frame clones and omits some. This sample carries fewer than 20,000 clones, roughly 80% of them seen once, and the ten largest clones take 10% to 15%. Input material: CD8+ T cells sorted from blood. These receptors were obtained from an adult with rheumatoid arthritis. CDR3s include the opening cysteine and the closing phenylalanine or tryptophan. D genes are given only for firm matches. Expanded clones get a size class; other rows say once, few or many, or leave the size out.

d_gene: NA
j_gene: TRBJ1-2
abundance: NA
v_gene: TRBV7-9
CDR3nt: TGTGCCAGCAGCTTAGCTCCCCGAGCCGATGGCTACACCTTC
CDR3aa: CASSLAPRADGYTF

d_gene: TRBD1
j_gene: TRBJ2-7
abundance: NA
v_gene: TRBV6-1
CDR3nt: TGTGCCAGCAGTGAAAAACCCGGGACAGGGTCGTACGAGCAGTACTTC
CDR3aa: CASSEKPGTGSYEQYF

d_gene: NA
j_gene: TRBJ1-5
abundance: NA
v_gene: TRBV4-1
CDR3nt: TGCGCCAGCAGCCAAGATGGACTGTGGAATCAGCCCCAGCATTTT
CDR3aa: CASSQDGLWNQPQHF

d_gene: TRBD1
j_gene: TRBJ1-6
abundance: NA
v_gene: TRBV30
CDR3nt: TGTGCCTGGAGCGCGGACAGGCCCTTTTTCACCCTCCACTTT
CDR3aa: CAWSADRPFFTLHF

d_gene: NA
j_gene: TRBJ1-2
abundance: NA
v_gene: TRBV28
CDR3nt: TGTGCCAGCACCCCCGGTCGGAGTTTGCAGTATGGCTACACCTTC
CDR3aa: CASTPGRSLQYGYTF

d_gene: NA
j_gene: TRBJ1-1
abundance: NA
v_gene: TRBV19
CDR3nt: TGTGCCAGTAGTATAGTTCCGCAATCGGAAGCTTTCTTT
CDR3aa: CASSIVPQSEAFF

d_gene: NA
j_gene: TRBJ2-3
abundance: NA
v_gene: TRBV28
CDR3nt: TGTGCCAGCACCCCACTGAGAGATTTGGCAGATACGCAGTATTTT
CDR3aa: CASTPLRDLADTQYF

d_gene: NA
j_gene: TRBJ2-1
abundance: NA
v_gene: TRBV7-9
CDR3nt: TGTGCCAGCAGCTCTTATCCCGATTTCCAGAATGAGCAGTTCTTC
CDR3aa: CASSSYPDFQNEQFF

d_gene: NA
j_gene: TRBJ2-1
abundance: NA
v_gene: TRBV11-2
CDR3nt: TGTGCCAGCACGACTCCGGGACATAACTACAATGAGCAGTTCTTC
CDR3aa: CASTTPGHNYNEQFF

d_gene: NA
j_gene: TRBJ1-1
abundance: NA
v_gene: TRBV19
CDR3nt: TGTGCCAGTAGTCGGACTCAAGGGGACACTGAAGCTTTCTTT
CDR3aa: CASSRTQGDTEAFF

d_gene: NA
j_gene: TRBJ2-5
abundance: few
v_gene: TRBV14
CDR3nt: TGTGCCAGCAGCCAAGAAAGTGGGACCCAGTACTTC
CDR3aa: CASSQESGTQYF

d_gene: TRBD2
j_gene: TRBJ2-5
abundance: NA
v_gene: TRBV6-5
CDR3nt: TGTGCCAGCAGTTACTCCGGGACTAGCGGGGAAGAGACCCAGTACTTC
CDR3aa: CASSYSGTSGEETQYF

d_gene: NA
j_gene: TRBJ2-3
abundance: NA
v_gene: TRBV27
CDR3nt: TGTGCCAGCAGTGTCGACACCAGTAGCACAGATACGCAGTATTTT
CDR3aa: CASSVDTSSTDTQYF

d_gene: TRBD1
j_gene: TRBJ2-3
abundance: NA
v_gene: TRBV7-6
CDR3nt: TGTGCCAGCAGCTTAGGCAGGGGGGATACGCAGTATTTT
CDR3aa: CASSLGRGDTQYF

d_gene: NA
j_gene: TRBJ1-5
abundance: NA
v_gene: TRBV7-2
CDR3nt: TGTGCCAGCAGCTCGGAGACGAACTCGGATCAGCCCCAGCATTTT
CDR3aa: CASSSETNSDQPQHF

d_gene: NA
j_gene: TRBJ1-2
abundance: NA
v_gene: TRBV4-2
CDR3nt: TGTGCCAGCAGCCAAGAAGAGGGGATGGGAAATGGCTACACCTTC
CDR3aa: CASSQEEGMGNGYTF

d_gene: NA
j_gene: TRBJ2-1
abundance: once
v_gene: TRBV15
CDR3nt: TGTGCCACCAGCGAAGGACAGGCGGGGCGATTCTTC
CDR3aa: CATSEGQAGRFF